These 2 T cell receptor beta chains came from one sample sequenced in a study of cytomegalovirus exposure and HLA in healthy donors. 13 Jbeta primers and 60 Vbeta primers were used for the PCR. Clones were sequenced by immunoSEQ multiplex PCR, and TCRdb holds only the in-frame ones, with some missing. This sample has nearly 200,000 clones; roughly 76% occur once, and the top ten carry less than 2.5%. Sequencing was done on a sample of PBMCs. The receptor set was obtained from a woman in her twenties or thirties in good health and CMV-seropositive.

The V and J genes are TRBV7-2 and TRBJ1-1; 8 bases line up with TRBD1. The CDR3 consists of 16 residues. CDR1 and CDR2 from the germline V gene are SGHTA and FQGNSA. Unmatched junction bases numbered 8, after V lost 5 bases and J lost 0 bases. CDR3 loop: CASSPRQGPLNTEAFF. In DNA form, the CDR3 reads TGTGCCAGCAGCCCCAGACAGGGGCCCTTGAACACTGAAGCTTTCTTT.

This clone was counted between two and nine times. The rearrangement uses TRBV11-2 and TRBJ2-1; 7 bases align to TRBD1. V lost 5 bases and J lost 12; bases outside the gene matches: 4. CDR3 size: 11 residues. From germline, CDR1 is SGHAT and CDR2 FQNNGV. The CDR3 DNA follows: TGTGCCAGCAGCACAGGGGCGGGGCAGTTCTTC. It codes for CASSTGAGQFF.